This T cell receptor (beta chain) came from a study of blood T cell repertoires in COVID-19. Turning to the study itself: Both acute and convalescent COVID-19 samples were obtained from the United States, Italy and Spain. PBMCs, B-cell-depleted T cells, or T cells were the source of the cDNA or gDNA that made up the material.

Per the study methods: Reference gene primer amplification in the assay estimated nucleated cell counts. Assay: immunoSEQ multiplex PCR; the TCRdb copy retains only in-frame clones and omits some. The V and J calls and clone size come from that table; D and trimming were worked out from the DNA. The table shows under 150,000 clones, with approximately 81% occurring only once. The CDR3 extends over 14 amino acids. Germline lookup yields CDR1 SNHLY and CDR2 FYNNEI. Trimming cost V 3 bases and J 6 bases; bases outside gene matches: 8. The sequenced sample was peripheral blood. The receptor comes from a man between 45 and 60 years old with acute or convalescent COVID-19. The rearrangement joins TRBV2 to TRBJ2-7; TRBD2 aligns across 7 bases. The chain's CDR3 is CASSDLVRGVEQYF. CDR3 sequence (DNA): TGTGCCAGCAGTGATCTGGTCCGGGGGGTCGAGCAGTACTTC.